The next 20 T cell receptor beta chains were all read from a single sample in a study of glioma-infiltrating T cells. Amplification of TCR alpha and beta CDR3 regions from RNA used iRepertoire nested multiplex PCR. TCRdb analysed the multiplex PCR reads with MiXCR anew, one entry per CDR3 protein. The sample lists about 130,000 distinct CDR3 sequences, more than 20% seen once, with 27% in the top ten. Material: glioma tissue, nonneoplastic brain tissue, or PBMCs (not recorded which). The source of these receptors is a human donor with low-grade glioma or glioblastoma, undergoing nonglioma brain surgery, or in good health (not recorded which).

This clonotype was detected ten times or more. The gene calls are TRBV7-9 and TRBJ2-5; 7 bases are shared with TRBD1. The germline gives CDR1 SEHNR, CDR2 FQNEAQ (reference sequence). This CDR3 region has 14 residues. The V gene end was trimmed by 5 bases and the J gene end by 3 bases; junction bases not matched to a gene: 6. CDR3 amino acids: CASSAWGQKETQYF. The CDR3 bases are TGTGCCAGCAGCGCGTGGGGACAGAAAGAGACCCAGTACTTC.

On this clonotype itself: This may be a read error: a much more frequent sequence differs by one nucleotide. The chain carries TRBV6-2 or TRBV6-3 and TRBJ2-1; D may be TRBD1 (5 bases). Looked up from germline, CDR1 is MNHEY and CDR2 is SVGEGT. The CDR3 has 13 residues. The V and J ends lost 5 bases and 6 bases respectively, with 11 bases between them. The CDR3: CASSPPGINEQFF. CDR3 coding DNA: TGTGCCAGCAGTCCCCCAGGGATCAATGAGCAGTTCTTC.

In DNA, the CDR3 is TGCGCCAGCAGCCAGGGACTAGCGGGAGGCTACGAGCAGTACGTC. It yields the protein CASSQGLAGGYEQYV. The chain combines TRBV4-1 with TRBJ2-7, with 15 bases fitting TRBD2. This CDR3 region has 15 residues. With V trimmed by 3 bases and J by 3 bases, 0 bases remained unmatched. The V gene's germline CDR1 is MGHRA and CDR2 YSYEKL.

V is TRBV24-1 and J is TRBJ2-5; either TRBD1 or TRBD2 may supply D (5 bases each). The germline V and J ends were trimmed by 5 bases and 7 bases, with 13 bases remaining between them. CDR1 is KGHDR, CDR2 SFDVKD, per germline. The length of the CDR3 is 13 residues. The CDR3 reads CATSATVGGTQYF. CDR3 DNA: TGTGCCACCAGTGCGACAGTCGGAGGGACCCAGTACTTC.

This clonotype has more than one count but fewer than ten. This sequence joins TRBV24-1 and TRBJ2-3; tentative D call: TRBD2 (7 bases). Deletions cut 7 bases from V and 14 bases from J, with 24 bases between. The CDR3 covers 14 residues. The V gene's germline CDR1 is KGHDR and CDR2 SFDVKD. CDR3 protein: CATRGGGSLSKSYF. The CDR3 bases are TGTGCCACCAGAGGGGGGGGCAGCTTGTCGAAGTCGTATTTT.

This clonotype came up many times. This chain uses TRBV27 with TRBJ2-3; tentative D call: TRBD2 (6 bases). The V and J ends lost 2 bases and 1 base respectively, with 7 bases between them. CDR1 and CDR2 from the germline V gene are MNHEY and SMNVEV (reference sequence). There are 14 residues in the CDR3. The CDR3, as DNA: TGTGCCAGCAGTTTAGAGCGGGGCACAGATACGCAGTATTTT. It translates to CASSLERGTDTQYF.

This clonotype was observed a handful of times. The chain combines TRBV7-9 with TRBJ1-1; D remains ambiguous. The CDR3 contains 15 residues. The V gene lost 2 bases and the J gene lost 0 bases, with 10 bases spanning the gap. The germline CDR1 and CDR2 sequences are SEHNR and FQNEAQ (reference sequence). DNA of the CDR3: TGTGCCAGCAGCTTACCCGGGATCATGAACACTGAAGCTTTCTTT. This gives the protein CASSLPGIMNTEAFF.

This clonotype was counted only a few times. The chain combines TRBV3-1 with TRBJ1-1; D possibly corresponds to TRBD1 (5 bases). CDR3 length: 13 residues. Between the trimmed V and J ends, which lost 4 bases and 5 bases, there was a span of 11 bases. Germline V gives CDR1 LGHDT, CDR2 YNNKEL (reference sequence). Here the CDR3 reads CASSLLQVTEAFF. CDR3 nucleotides: TGTGCCAGCAGCCTCTTACAGGTTACTGAAGCTTTCTTT. The full variable domain, in which reference TRBV3-1 and TRBJ1-1 provide the parts outside the CDR3, is DTAVSQTPKYLVTQMGNDKSIKCEQNLGHDTMYWYKQDSKKFLKIMFSYNNKELIINETVPNRFSPKSPDKAHLNLHINSLELGDSAVYFCASSLLQVTEAFFGQGTRLTVV.

Comment on this clonotype: A much bigger clone sits one base away, suggesting this may be a read error. V and J are TRBV6-2 or TRBV6-3 and TRBJ1-5; 7 bases map to TRBD1. Germline values: CDR1 MNHEY, CDR2 SVGEGT. The CDR3 has 12 residues. This chain's CDR3 is CASRQGNRPQHF. DNA for the CDR3: TGTGCCAGCAGACAGGGGAATCGGCCCCAGCATTTT.

This chain joins TRBV4-1 and TRBJ1-1; D is possibly TRBD1 (6 bases). V dropped 4 bases and J dropped 11 bases, with 20 bases sitting between them. This CDR3 has 14 amino acids. CDR1 and CDR2 from the germline V gene are MGHRA and YSYEKL. The CDR3 nucleotides read TGCGCCAGCAGCCTAGCCCGAGACAGGTTTGGCGCTTTCTTT. As protein: CASSLARDRFGAFF.

This clonotype was detected many times. The rearrangement joins TRBV20-1 to TRBJ2-1; 9 bases are shared with TRBD1. V lost 3 bases and J lost 9; bases outside the gene matches: 12. Germline lookup yields CDR1 DFQATT and CDR2 SNEGSKA (reference sequence). This CDR3 comprises 15 residues. CDR3 nucleotides: TGCAGTGCTAGCGCGGGACAGGGCCCCCGAGCTGAGCAGTTCTTC. This encodes CSASAGQGPRAEQFF.

The rearrangement joins TRBV20-1 to TRBJ1-6; the D is unclear. Germline V gives CDR1 DFQATT, CDR2 SNEGSKA (reference sequence). The CDR3 loop spans 14 amino acids. Deletions cut 0 bases from V and 7 bases from J, with 10 bases between. DNA for the CDR3: TGCAGTGCTAGAGAATCCGGGGTAAATTCACCCCTCCACTTT. The encoded protein is CSARESGVNSPLHF.

The CDR3 here is CASSYLGGGGDTQYF. CDR3 nucleotide sequence: TGTGCCAGCAGCTACTTGGGAGGGGGAGGGGATACGCAGTATTTT. The chain couples TRBV7-2 to TRBJ2-3, with D tentatively TRBD2 (7 bases). The length of the CDR3 is 15 residues. The V and J ends lost 4 bases and 6 bases respectively, with 17 bases between them. The germline CDR1 and CDR2 sequences are SGHTA and FQGNSA.

In regard to this clonotype: A much larger clone sits a single nucleotide away, making a read error possible. V usage is TRBV27 and J usage is TRBJ1-1; weak D call: TRBD1 (6 bases). Germline V gives CDR1 MNHEY, CDR2 SMNVEV (reference sequence). The CDR3 loop spans 15 amino acids. The CDR3 is CASSTPGHRNTETFF. In DNA form, the CDR3 reads TGTGCCAGCAGTACCCCGGGACACCGGAACACTGAAACTTTCTTT.

Of note for this clonotype: A read error may explain this, as a much larger clone is one base away. The rearrangement uses TRBV28 and TRBJ1-5; the match to TRBD1 covers 7 bases. This CDR3 is 17 amino acids long. Germline CDR1 and CDR2: MDHEN and SYDVKM. Trimming at V came to 2 bases and at J to 11 bases, leaving 18 bases not matched to a gene. CDR3 in DNA: TGTGCCAGCAGTTTACCCCTTGGTGAGGGGGCCATTAGAGCCCAGCATTTT. This gives the protein CASSLPLGEGAIRAQHF.

This chain joins TRBV28 and TRBJ1-1; 8 nucleotides align to TRBD1. After removal of 4 bases from V and 0 bases from J, the junction contained 10 bases not matched to a gene. Germline V gene sequence: CDR1 MDHEN, CDR2 SYDVKM. CDR3 length: 17 amino acids. The CDR3 coding sequence is TGTGCCAGCAGTTCCCCCCCTACCAGGGGGCTGAACACTGAAGCTTTCTTT. Protein: CASSSPPTRGLNTEAFF.

The chain recombines TRBV5-1 with TRBJ2-3, with a weak D call TRBD2 (5 bases). The CDR3 is 16 amino acids. The V gene's germline CDR1 is SGHRS and CDR2 YFSETQ. Trimming removed 0 bases at V and 0 bases at J, with 11 bases between. DNA for the CDR3: TGCGCCAGCAGCTTGGATAGCCGGGGTAGCACAGATACGCAGTATTTT. Its protein is CASSLDSRGSTDTQYF.

Details on this clonotype: Likely a read error: the CDR3 ends without its conserved phenylalanine or tryptophan. The chain recombines TRBV29-1 with TRBJ1-2; no clear D. V lost 4 bases and J 4 bases, leaving 7 bases between the germline ends. The CDR3 contains 11 residues. The germline V gene encodes CDR1 SQVTM and CDR2 ANQGSEA. CDR3 residues: CSVGRSYGYTL. In nucleotides, the CDR3 is TGCAGCGTTGGCCGGTCCTATGGCTACACCCTC.

This clonotype showed up just a few times. The gene calls are TRBV11-2 and TRBJ2-1, with 10 bases aligning to TRBD1. The junction had 12 bases not matched to a gene; V was cut back by 6 bases and J by 7 bases. Per the germline V gene, CDR1 is SGHAT and CDR2 is FQNNGV. There are 16 residues in the CDR3. The CDR3 protein is CASRKIDRGLSNEQFF. As DNA, the CDR3 is TGTGCCAGCAGGAAAATCGACAGGGGGCTTTCAAATGAGCAGTTCTTC. Full variable domain (outside the CDR3, taken from reference TRBV11-2 and TRBJ2-1): EAGVAQSPRYKIIEKRQSVAFWCNPISGHATLYWYQQILGQGPKLLIQFQNNGVVDDSQLPKDRFSAERLKGVDSTLKIQPAKLEDSAVYLCASRKIDRGLSNEQFFGPGTRLTVL.

The chain has TRBV2 and TRBJ2-1, with 8 positions matching TRBD2. The junction had 8 bases not matched to a gene; V was cut back by 8 bases and J by 5 bases. Germline V gene data show CDR1 as SNHLY and CDR2 as FYNNEI. The CDR3 is made up of 14 amino acids. The CDR3 DNA follows: TGTGCCAGCCGGGAGGGACTACCCAACAATGAGCAGTTCTTC. Translating gives CASREGLPNNEQFF.